These T cell receptor beta chains were read from a single sample in a study of blood T cell repertoires in COVID-19. Using immunoSEQ multiplex PCR, the repertoire was profiled, and TCRdb retains in-frame clones only, with some absent. This sample yields around 150,000 clones, of which over 90% are seen a single time; 2% belongs to the top ten. What was sequenced was peripheral blood. Receptors were obtained from a woman aged 55-69 years with COVID-19, enrolled during active disease. Both conserved end residues are part of each CDR3. A D gene is named only where the DNA matches it firmly. Size is omitted from some rows. Given values are once, few, many or a class for expanded clones.

J gene: TRBJ2-3
D gene: NA
clone size: NA
V gene: TRBV19
CDR3 protein: CASSIESGSTDTQYF
CDR3 DNA: TGTGCCAGTAGTATAGAGTCAGGGAGCACAGATACGCAGTATTTT

J gene: TRBJ1-4
D gene: NA
clone size: NA
V gene: TRBV10-3
CDR3 protein: CAISAQSLDEKLFF
CDR3 DNA: TGTGCCATCAGTGCGCAGTCCTTGGATGAAAAACTGTTTTTT

J gene: TRBJ2-7
D gene: NA
clone size: NA
V gene: TRBV20-1
CDR3 protein: CSAPEGYEQYF
CDR3 DNA: TGCAGTGCTCCCGAGGGTTACGAGCAGTACTTC

J gene: TRBJ1-4
D gene: TRBD1
clone size: NA
V gene: TRBV5-8
CDR3 protein: CASSSGTGGIHEKLFF
CDR3 DNA: TGTGCCAGCAGCTCCGGGACAGGGGGTATTCATGAAAAACTGTTTTTT

J gene: TRBJ2-4
D gene: NA
clone size: NA
V gene: TRBV3-1/TRBV3-2
CDR3 protein: CDRGRNKLAKNIQYF
CDR3 DNA: TGTGACCGGGGGAGGAATAAACTAGCCAAAAACATTCAGTACTTC

J gene: TRBJ2-3
D gene: NA
clone size: NA
V gene: TRBV7-8
CDR3 protein: CASGPWGGGTDTQYF
CDR3 DNA: TGTGCCAGCGGACCATGGGGGGGCGGAACAGATACGCAGTATTTT

J gene: TRBJ1-3
D gene: NA
clone size: NA
V gene: TRBV9
CDR3 protein: CASSPGGSSLSGNTIYF
CDR3 DNA: TGTGCCAGCAGCCCCGGCGGCAGCTCACTCTCTGGAAACACCATATATTTT

J gene: TRBJ1-6
D gene: TRBD1
clone size: NA
V gene: TRBV7-7
CDR3 protein: CASSSDRGSYNSPLHF
CDR3 DNA: TGTGCTAGCAGCTCGGACAGGGGCTCCTATAATTCACCCCTCCACTTT

J gene: TRBJ1-1
D gene: TRBD1
clone size: NA
V gene: TRBV7-9
CDR3 protein: CASSLDRDPNTEAFF
CDR3 DNA: TGTGCCAGCAGCTTGGACAGGGATCCGAACACTGAAGCTTTCTTT

J gene: TRBJ1-1
D gene: NA
clone size: NA
V gene: TRBV7-2
CDR3 protein: CASSLLREAFF
CDR3 DNA: TGTGCCAGCAGCCTACTGAGGGAAGCTTTCTTT

J gene: TRBJ1-1
D gene: NA
clone size: NA
V gene: TRBV6-5
CDR3 protein: CASSYGLKAFF
CDR3 DNA: TGTGCCAGCAGTTATGGCCTGAAGGCTTTCTTT

J gene: TRBJ2-5
D gene: TRBD1
clone size: once
V gene: TRBV7-2
CDR3 protein: CASSLNRGTETQYF
CDR3 DNA: TGTGCCAGCAGCTTAAACAGGGGAACAGAGACCCAGTACTTC

J gene: TRBJ1-1
D gene: NA
clone size: NA
V gene: TRBV7-8
CDR3 protein: CASSPRTVEETEAFF
CDR3 DNA: TGTGCCAGCAGCCCCAGGACAGTTGAGGAAACTGAAGCTTTCTTT

J gene: TRBJ2-7
D gene: TRBD2
clone size: NA
V gene: TRBV3-1/TRBV3-2
CDR3 protein: CASSQGRVAGAREQYF
CDR3 DNA: TGTGCCAGCAGCCAAGGCAGGGTAGCGGGGGCCAGGGAGCAGTACTTC

J gene: TRBJ1-1
D gene: NA
clone size: once
V gene: TRBV11-3
CDR3 protein: CASSSSTANTEAFF
CDR3 DNA: TGTGCCAGCAGCTCCTCGACAGCGAACACTGAAGCTTTCTTT

J gene: TRBJ2-3
D gene: TRBD1
clone size: NA
V gene: TRBV2
CDR3 protein: CASSERQGGADTQYF
CDR3 DNA: TGTGCCAGCAGTGAGAGACAGGGTGGGGCAGATACGCAGTATTTT

J gene: TRBJ2-7
D gene: TRBD1
clone size: NA
V gene: TRBV6-2/TRBV6-3
CDR3 protein: CASSYSKTGTASSYEQYF
CDR3 DNA: TGTGCCAGCAGTTACTCGAAAACTGGGACAGCCAGCTCCTACGAGCAGTACTTC

J gene: TRBJ2-1
D gene: TRBD1
clone size: NA
V gene: TRBV5-4
CDR3 protein: CASSSEAGQGGRGEQFF
CDR3 DNA: TGTGCCAGCAGCTCCGAAGCTGGACAGGGGGGTAGGGGTGAGCAGTTCTTC

J gene: TRBJ2-1
D gene: TRBD1
clone size: NA
V gene: TRBV5-1
CDR3 protein: CASSSTGVDEQFF
CDR3 DNA: TGCGCCAGCAGCTCGACAGGGGTTGATGAGCAGTTCTTC

J gene: TRBJ2-7
D gene: NA
clone size: NA
V gene: TRBV7-2
CDR3 protein: CASSRHGQAYEQYF
CDR3 DNA: TGTGCCAGCAGCCGTCACGGACAAGCCTACGAGCAGTACTTC

J gene: TRBJ2-7
D gene: NA
clone size: NA
V gene: TRBV5-6
CDR3 protein: CASSYGRGYEQYF
CDR3 DNA: TGTGCCAGCAGCTATGGCAGGGGCTACGAGCAGTACTTC

J gene: TRBJ1-2
D gene: NA
clone size: NA
V gene: TRBV6-6
CDR3 protein: CASSSAVGRDGYTF
CDR3 DNA: TGTGCCAGCAGCTCGGCAGTGGGGAGGGATGGCTACACCTTC

J gene: TRBJ1-1
D gene: NA
clone size: NA
V gene: TRBV6-2/TRBV6-3
CDR3 protein: CASSREARGTEAFF
CDR3 DNA: TGTGCCAGCAGCCGGGAGGCCCGGGGGACTGAAGCTTTCTTT

J gene: TRBJ2-7
D gene: NA
clone size: once
V gene: TRBV3-1/TRBV3-2
CDR3 protein: CASSHRQVSGYEQYF
CDR3 DNA: TGTGCCAGCAGCCATCGACAGGTTTCGGGGTACGAGCAGTACTTC

J gene: TRBJ1-4
D gene: TRBD1
clone size: NA
V gene: TRBV19
CDR3 protein: CASRDRADEKLFF
CDR3 DNA: TGTGCCAGTAGGGACAGGGCTGATGAAAAACTGTTTTTT

J gene: TRBJ1-1
D gene: NA
clone size: NA
V gene: TRBV7-2
CDR3 protein: CASSMDSQGTEAFF
CDR3 DNA: TGTGCCAGCAGCATGGACAGCCAAGGGACTGAAGCTTTCTTT

J gene: TRBJ1-6
D gene: NA
clone size: NA
V gene: TRBV7-2
CDR3 protein: CASSFLGSDTSPLHF
CDR3 DNA: TGTGCCAGCAGCTTTCTAGGCAGCGATACTTCACCCCTCCACTTT

J gene: TRBJ1-6
D gene: NA
clone size: NA
V gene: TRBV5-1
CDR3 protein: CASSLGGQMNSPLHF
CDR3 DNA: TGCGCCAGCAGCTTGGGTGGACAGATGAATTCACCCCTCCACTTT

J gene: TRBJ2-7
D gene: NA
clone size: NA
V gene: TRBV7-2
CDR3 protein: CASSASYEQYF
CDR3 DNA: TGTGCCAGCAGCGCGAGCTACGAGCAGTACTTC

J gene: TRBJ1-5
D gene: TRBD1
clone size: NA
V gene: TRBV9
CDR3 protein: CASSQGDSMGNQPQHF
CDR3 DNA: TGTGCCAGCAGCCAGGGGGATAGTATGGGAAATCAGCCCCAGCATTTT

J gene: TRBJ1-5
D gene: TRBD1
clone size: once
V gene: TRBV6-1
CDR3 protein: CASSDHRGGQPQHF
CDR3 DNA: TGTGCCAGCAGTGACCACAGGGGTGGACAGCCCCAGCATTTT

J gene: TRBJ1-3
D gene: TRBD1
clone size: NA
V gene: TRBV9
CDR3 protein: CASSEGGFSSGNTIYF
CDR3 DNA: TGTGCCAGCAGCGAAGGGGGCTTTAGCTCTGGAAACACCATATATTTT

J gene: TRBJ1-1
D gene: NA
clone size: NA
V gene: TRBV27
CDR3 protein: CATKNRGGLNTEAFF
CDR3 DNA: TGTGCCACGAAGAATCGGGGGGGATTGAACACTGAAGCTTTCTTT

J gene: TRBJ2-5
D gene: NA
clone size: NA
V gene: TRBV18
CDR3 protein: CASSPRRQETQYF
CDR3 DNA: TGTGCCAGCTCACCACGCAGGCAAGAGACCCAGTACTTC

J gene: TRBJ1-1
D gene: TRBD1
clone size: few
V gene: TRBV3-1/TRBV3-2
CDR3 protein: CASSQSGGEAFF
CDR3 DNA: TGTGCCAGCAGCCAATCAGGGGGGGAAGCTTTCTTT

J gene: TRBJ2-6
D gene: TRBD1
clone size: NA
V gene: TRBV6-5
CDR3 protein: CASQGAAGANVLTF
CDR3 DNA: TGTGCCAGTCAGGGGGCGGCCGGGGCCAACGTCCTGACTTTC

J gene: TRBJ2-5
D gene: TRBD2
clone size: once
V gene: TRBV5-4
CDR3 protein: CASSLGGSGGQETQYF
CDR3 DNA: TGTGCCAGCAGCTTGGGAGGTAGCGGGGGCCAAGAGACCCAGTACTTC

J gene: TRBJ1-2
D gene: NA
clone size: NA
V gene: TRBV6-1
CDR3 protein: CASSEAERVVGYTF
CDR3 DNA: TGTGCCAGCAGTGAAGCGGAGAGGGTGGTGGGCTACACCTTC

J gene: TRBJ2-7
D gene: TRBD2
clone size: NA
V gene: TRBV18
CDR3 protein: CASSPGGGNSYEQYF
CDR3 DNA: TGTGCCAGCTCACCAGGCGGGGGGAACTCCTACGAGCAGTACTTC

J gene: TRBJ2-7
D gene: NA
clone size: NA
V gene: TRBV9
CDR3 protein: CASSVEGQGSYEQYF
CDR3 DNA: TGTGCCAGCAGCGTAGAGGGGCAGGGCTCCTACGAGCAGTACTTC

J gene: TRBJ1-5
D gene: TRBD1
clone size: NA
V gene: TRBV19
CDR3 protein: CASFIAGGGQPQHF
CDR3 DNA: TGTGCCAGTTTCATCGCAGGGGGCGGGCAGCCCCAGCATTTT

J gene: TRBJ1-2
D gene: TRBD1
clone size: NA
V gene: TRBV24-1
CDR3 protein: CATSDPRQGYYGYTF
CDR3 DNA: TGTGCCACCAGTGACCCCCGACAGGGATACTATGGCTACACCTTC

J gene: TRBJ2-6
D gene: NA
clone size: NA
V gene: TRBV6-2/TRBV6-3
CDR3 protein: CASSLSGANVLTF
CDR3 DNA: TGTGCCAGCAGTCTCTCCGGGGCCAACGTCCTGACTTTC

J gene: TRBJ2-3
D gene: NA
clone size: NA
V gene: TRBV9
CDR3 protein: CASNTGLDTDTQYF
CDR3 DNA: TGTGCCAGCAATACGGGTTTGGACACAGATACGCAGTATTTT

J gene: TRBJ1-2
D gene: NA
clone size: NA
V gene: TRBV12-5
CDR3 protein: CASGFVGGIYGYTF
CDR3 DNA: TGTGCTAGTGGTTTTGTCGGGGGGATCTATGGCTACACCTTC

J gene: TRBJ1-3
D gene: NA
clone size: NA
V gene: TRBV18
CDR3 protein: CASSQLGDFYF
CDR3 DNA: TGTGCCAGCTCCCAATTGGGGGACTTCTATTTT

J gene: TRBJ1-6
D gene: NA
clone size: NA
V gene: TRBV2
CDR3 protein: CASTSQVGRASGLHF
CDR3 DNA: TGTGCCAGCACCTCTCAAGTAGGCAGGGCCTCGGGCCTCCACTTT

J gene: TRBJ1-2
D gene: NA
clone size: NA
V gene: TRBV18
CDR3 protein: CASSVAGARSNYGYTF
CDR3 DNA: TGTGCCAGCTCAGTCGCAGGGGCCCGTTCTAACTATGGCTACACCTTC

J gene: TRBJ1-5
D gene: NA
clone size: NA
V gene: TRBV10-3
CDR3 protein: CAISNSGHLSNQPQHF
CDR3 DNA: TGTGCCATCAGTAATTCTGGACACCTTAGCAATCAGCCCCAGCATTTT

J gene: TRBJ1-1
D gene: TRBD1
clone size: NA
V gene: TRBV19
CDR3 protein: CATLGQGADTEAFF
CDR3 DNA: TGTGCCACCCTGGGACAGGGGGCGGACACTGAAGCTTTCTTT

J gene: TRBJ1-5
D gene: TRBD1
clone size: NA
V gene: TRBV6-6
CDR3 protein: CASSYGSGGLGQPQHF
CDR3 DNA: TGTGCCAGCAGTTACGGATCAGGGGGCTTGGGTCAGCCCCAGCATTTT

J gene: TRBJ1-2
D gene: NA
clone size: NA
V gene: TRBV27
CDR3 protein: CASSWSSGYGYTF
CDR3 DNA: TGTGCCAGCAGCTGGTCATCGGGCTATGGCTACACCTTC

J gene: TRBJ1-4
D gene: NA
clone size: NA
V gene: TRBV10-3
CDR3 protein: CAISGGTRSNEKLFF
CDR3 DNA: TGTGCCATCAGCGGGGGGACGAGGTCTAATGAAAAACTGTTTTTT

J gene: TRBJ1-5
D gene: TRBD1
clone size: NA
V gene: TRBV19
CDR3 protein: CASTILGTGSNQPQHF
CDR3 DNA: TGTGCCAGTACCATTCTTGGGACAGGGTCCAATCAGCCCCAGCATTTT

J gene: TRBJ1-6
D gene: NA
clone size: NA
V gene: TRBV6-2/TRBV6-3
CDR3 protein: CASSPPSQWEFYNSPLHF
CDR3 DNA: TGTGCCAGCAGTCCCCCCTCCCAGTGGGAGTTCTATAATTCACCCCTCCACTTT